This T cell receptor (beta chain) stems from a study of blood T cell repertoires in COVID-19. The overall study: Material from acute and convalescent COVID-19 was sourced from the United States, Italy and Spain. The cDNA or gDNA used as material had been derived from T cells, B-cell-depleted T cells, or PBMCs.

As concerns this clone: An end of the junction differs from the germline gene, which may be a read error.

CDR1 is SEHNR and CDR2 is FQNEAQ in the germline V gene (reference sequence). This CDR3 has 14 residues. Under the authors' procedure: Counts of nucleated cells, estimated from reference gene primer amplification, were obtained. Clones were sequenced by immunoSEQ multiplex PCR, and TCRdb holds only the in-frame ones, with some missing. V and J calls and clone size are given by that table; D and trimming were obtained from the DNA. The data show around 250,000 clones, roughly 80% seen once. This chain joins TRBV7-9 and TRBJ1-6, with 10 bases aligning to TRBD1. The sequence derives from a man in his fifties with active or convalescent COVID-19. Input material: peripheral blood. CDR3 coding DNA: TGTGCCAGCAGCTCGACAGGGGGCCATTCACCCTTCCACTTT. This codes for CASSSTGGHSPFHF.